This record concerns one T cell receptor beta chain sequence. Antigen specificity is unknown. This sample was taken from a study of human T cells and chemical hapten exposure. Regarding the study as a whole: Significantly more large CDR3 similarity clusters were formed by expanded TCRs than by controls. A positive correlation with patch test score was found for PT1 expanded TCR counts.

TCRdb redid the calling of the RACE reads with MiXCR, one entry per CDR3 protein. The sample holds more than 75,000 distinct CDR3 sequences; 9.3% are singletons and the top ten take approximately 1.9%. Germline V gene data show CDR1 as MDHEN and CDR2 as SYDVKM. This CDR3 comprises 16 residues. V was trimmed by 2 bases and J by 2 bases, leaving 16 bases between them. As for time point: patch test 2, 6 weeks after DPC sensitization. The treatment: therapeutic diphenylcyclopropenone sensitization with weekly scalp DPC. This receptor was identified in a woman between 35 and 50 years old with alopecia areata. Some clones in this sample may be carry-over from other donors' samples. This specimen was whole blood, taken in connection with sensitization to the hapten diphenylcyclopropenone (DPC). The chain joins TRBV28 to TRBJ2-7; D is possibly TRBD1 or TRBD2 (5 bases each). The CDR3 DNA reads TGTGCCAGCAGTTTAACTACGCCCGGGGCCGCCTACGAGCAGTACTTC. It encodes CASSLTTPGAAYEQYF.